The 10 T cell receptor beta chains below all came from one sample that was sequenced in a study of blood T cell repertoires in COVID-19. The method was immunoSEQ multiplex PCR; TCRdb's version includes in-frame clones alone and lacks a portion of them. This sample has 90,000 to 100,000 clones, with less than 90% found just once. Source material: peripheral blood. These receptors all stem from an elderly man with acute or convalescent COVID-19.

The rearrangement joins TRBV7-6 to TRBJ1-3, with D perhaps matching TRBD1 (6 bases). This CDR3 has 13 amino acids. V lost 8 bases, J lost 8 bases, and 16 bases lay in between. Germline CDR1 and CDR2: SGHVS and FNYEAQ. The CDR3 DNA follows: TGTGCCAGCCAGGGGCAGGGAAGAGACACCATATATTTT. Translating gives CASQGQGRDTIYF. The full variable domain, completed using reference TRBV7-6 and TRBJ1-3, is GAGVSQSPRYKVTKRGQDVALRCDPISGHVSLYWYRQALGQGPEFLTYFNYEAQQDKSGLPNDRFSAERPEGSISTLTIQRTEQRDSAMYRCASQGQGRDTIYFGEGSWLTVV.

The CDR3 region has the DNA TGTGCCAGCAGCTTATCGACTAGCGGGAAGCAGTACTTC. This encodes CASSLSTSGKQYF. This chain links TRBV11-3 with TRBJ2-7; 11 bases are a match to TRBD2. V lost 2 bases, J lost 8 bases, and 2 bases stayed unmatched. This CDR3 contains 13 residues. Germline V gives CDR1 SGHNT, CDR2 YENEEA. The complete variable domain, with remaining parts taken from reference TRBV11-3 and TRBJ2-7, reads EAGVVQSPRYKIIEKKQPVAFWCNPISGHNTLYWYLQNLGQGPELLIRYENEEAVDDSQLPKDRFSAERLKGVDSTLKIQPAELGDSAVYLCASSLSTSGKQYFGPGTRLTVT.

The chain uses TRBV9 and TRBJ2-7, with 7 positions matching TRBD1. The CDR3 totals 15 residues. Germline-derived CDR1 and CDR2 are SGDLS and YYNGEE. V was pared by 3 bases and J by 2 bases, with 8 bases of the junction left unmatched. This CDR3 reads CASSESGQITYEQYF. In DNA form, the CDR3 reads TGTGCCAGCAGCGAATCGGGACAGATAACCTACGAGCAGTACTTC. Full variable domain (remainder filled in from reference TRBV9 and TRBJ2-7): DSGVTQTPKHLITATGQRVTLRCSPRSGDLSVYWYQQSLDQGLQFLIQYYNGEERAKGNILERFSAQQFPDLHSELNLSSLELGDSALYFCASSESGQITYEQYFGPGTRLTVT.

The chain has TRBV11-1 and TRBJ2-2; D ambiguous. Between the trimmed V and J ends, which lost 5 bases and 4 bases, there was a span of 11 bases. CDR1 and CDR2 from the germline V gene are SGHAT and FQDESV (reference sequence). This CDR3 is 14 amino acids long. The DNA for the CDR3 is TGTGCCAGCAGCCAACTTCCTAGCACCGGGGAGCTGTTTTTT. Its translation: CASSQLPSTGELFF. Full variable domain (missing parts from reference TRBV11-1 and TRBJ2-2): EAEVAQSPRYKITEKSQAVAFWCDPISGHATLYWYRQILGQGPELLVQFQDESVVDDSQLPKDRFSAERLKGVDSTLKIQPAELGDSAMYLCASSQLPSTGELFFGEGSRLTVL.

V is TRBV6-6 and J is TRBJ1-5, with 9 nucleotides matching TRBD1. CDR3 length: 14 residues. Germline lookup yields CDR1 MNHNY and CDR2 SVGAGI (reference sequence). V lost 8 bases, J lost 2 bases, and 4 bases stayed unmatched. CDR3 sequence (DNA): TGTGCCAGCGGGACAGGGATGGGCAATCAGCCCCAGCATTTT. Protein product: CASGTGMGNQPQHF.

The V call is TRBV13, the J call TRBJ2-7; 8 positions agree with TRBD1. The CDR3 loop spans 16 amino acids. V lost 0 bases to trimming and J lost 5 bases; unmatched junction nucleotides: 9. From germline, CDR1 is PRHDT and CDR2 FYEKMQ (reference sequence). The CDR3 sequence: CASSLGLDREVHEQYF. The CDR3 DNA reads TGTGCCAGCAGCTTAGGCTTGGACAGGGAGGTTCACGAGCAGTACTTC.

The J gene is TRBJ2-2, the V gene TRBV9; no clear D. Trimming removed 6 bases at V and 0 bases at J, with 9 bases between. The germline gives CDR1 SGDLS, CDR2 YYNGEE. The CDR3 is 14 amino acids. CDR3 loop: CASTENTNTGELFF. CDR3 in DNA: TGTGCCAGCACCGAGAATACGAACACCGGGGAGCTGTTTTTT.

V usage is TRBV2 and J usage is TRBJ1-2; 7 bases are a match to TRBD1. CDR1 is SNHLY, CDR2 FYNNEI, per germline. CDR3 length: 16 amino acids. The V and J ends lost 4 bases and 4 bases, in that order; junction bases with no gene match: 12. In DNA, the CDR3 is TGTGCCAGCAGTGGAGGTCTGGGACAGTTGATCTATGGCTACACCTTC. Translating gives CASSGGLGQLIYGYTF.

This chain links TRBV6-2 or TRBV6-3 with TRBJ2-1, with a tentative D call TRBD2 (6 bases). Germline lookup yields CDR1 MNHEY and CDR2 SVGEGT. This CDR3 comprises 13 residues. Trimming pared 3 bases from V and 14 bases from J, leaving 17 bases between. CDR3 in amino acids: CASSYSPGLWEFF. CDR3 coding DNA: TGTGCCAGCAGTTATTCCCCCGGACTATGGGAGTTCTTC.

The V and J genes are TRBV6-2 or TRBV6-3 and TRBJ2-1; 8 bases align to TRBD2. Germline V gene lookup returns CDR1 MNHEY and CDR2 SVGEGT. The CDR3 consists of 16 residues. V lost 4 bases, J lost 4 bases, and 9 bases stayed unmatched. The DNA for the CDR3 is TGTGCCAGCAGTTCGTCACGGGAGGGAAATTACAATGAGCAGTTCTTC. Translation: CASSSSREGNYNEQFF.